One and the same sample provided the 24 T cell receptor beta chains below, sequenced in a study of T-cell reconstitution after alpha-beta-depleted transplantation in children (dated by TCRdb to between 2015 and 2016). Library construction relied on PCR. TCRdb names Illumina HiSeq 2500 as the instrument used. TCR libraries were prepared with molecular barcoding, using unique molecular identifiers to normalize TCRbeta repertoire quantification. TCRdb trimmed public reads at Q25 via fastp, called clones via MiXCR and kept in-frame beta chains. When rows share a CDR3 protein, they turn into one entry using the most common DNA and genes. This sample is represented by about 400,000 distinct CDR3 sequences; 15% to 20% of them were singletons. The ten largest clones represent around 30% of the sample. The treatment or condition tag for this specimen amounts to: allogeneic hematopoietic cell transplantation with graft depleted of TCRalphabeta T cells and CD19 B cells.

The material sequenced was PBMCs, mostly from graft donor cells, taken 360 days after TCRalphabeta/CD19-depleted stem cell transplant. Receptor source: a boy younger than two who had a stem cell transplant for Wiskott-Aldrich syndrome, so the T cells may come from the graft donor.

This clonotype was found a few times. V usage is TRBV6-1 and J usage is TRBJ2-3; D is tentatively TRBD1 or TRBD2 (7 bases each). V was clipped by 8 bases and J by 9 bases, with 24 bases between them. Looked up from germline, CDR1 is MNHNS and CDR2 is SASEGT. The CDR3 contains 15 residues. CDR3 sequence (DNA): TGTGCCAGCTCCCAGGGGGGGGCAGGGGGAGAGACGCAGTATTTT. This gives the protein CASSQGGAGGETQYF.

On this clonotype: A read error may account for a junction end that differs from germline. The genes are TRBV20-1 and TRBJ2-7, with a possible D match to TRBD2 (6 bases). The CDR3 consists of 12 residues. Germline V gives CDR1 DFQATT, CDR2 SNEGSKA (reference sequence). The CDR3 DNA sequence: TGCTGTGCTAGGGTGTTGGAGGGCCAGCAGTACTTC. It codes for CCARVLEGQQYF.

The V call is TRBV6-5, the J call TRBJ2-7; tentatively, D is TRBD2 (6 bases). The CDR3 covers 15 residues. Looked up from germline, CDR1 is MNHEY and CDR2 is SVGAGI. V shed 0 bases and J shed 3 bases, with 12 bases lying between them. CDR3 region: CASSYSLGGRYEQYF. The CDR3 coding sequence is TGTGCCAGCAGTTACTCGTTGGGAGGTCGCTACGAGCAGTACTTC.

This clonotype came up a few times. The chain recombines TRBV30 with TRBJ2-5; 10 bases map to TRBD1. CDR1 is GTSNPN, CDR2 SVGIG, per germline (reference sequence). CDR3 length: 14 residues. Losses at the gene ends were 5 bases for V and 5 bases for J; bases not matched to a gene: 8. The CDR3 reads CAWGRQGALETQYF. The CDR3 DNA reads TGTGCCTGGGGAAGACAGGGGGCGTTGGAGACCCAGTACTTC. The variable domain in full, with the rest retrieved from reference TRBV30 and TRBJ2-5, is SQTIHQWPATLVQPVGSPLSLECTVEGTSNPNLYWYRQAAGRGLQLLFYSVGIGQISSEVPQNLSASRPQDRQFILSSKKLLLSDSGFYLCAWGRQGALETQYFGPGTRLLVL.

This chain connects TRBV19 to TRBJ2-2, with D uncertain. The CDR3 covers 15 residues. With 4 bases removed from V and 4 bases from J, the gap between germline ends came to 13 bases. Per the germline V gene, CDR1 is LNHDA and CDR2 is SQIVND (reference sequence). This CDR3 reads CASSRAVGSTGELFF. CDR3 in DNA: TGTGCCAGTAGTAGAGCAGTTGGAAGCACCGGGGAGCTGTTTTTT.

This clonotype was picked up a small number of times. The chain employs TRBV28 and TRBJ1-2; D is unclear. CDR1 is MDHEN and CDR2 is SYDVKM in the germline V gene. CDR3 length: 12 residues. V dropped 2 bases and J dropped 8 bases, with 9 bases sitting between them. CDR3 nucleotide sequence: TGTGCCAGCAGTTTACAGGCGGAGGGCTACACCTTC. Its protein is CASSLQAEGYTF.

The CDR3 DNA reads TGCGCCAGCAAAGGACAGGGTCTCTACAATGAGCAGTTCTTC. Translated: CASKGQGLYNEQFF. The chain links TRBV5-1 to TRBJ2-1; TRBD1 matches 8 bases. J lost 3 bases, V lost 6 bases, and 5 bases had no gene match. CDR1 SGHRS and CDR2 YFSETQ come from the germline V gene. The CDR3 is made up of 14 amino acids.

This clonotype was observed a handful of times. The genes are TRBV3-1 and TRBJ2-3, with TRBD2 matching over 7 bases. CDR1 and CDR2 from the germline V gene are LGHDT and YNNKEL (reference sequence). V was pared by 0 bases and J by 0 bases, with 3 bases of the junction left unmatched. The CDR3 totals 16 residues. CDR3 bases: TGTGCCAGCAGCCAAGATTTGCGGGGGAGCACAGATACGCAGTATTTT. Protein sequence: CASSQDLRGSTDTQYF.

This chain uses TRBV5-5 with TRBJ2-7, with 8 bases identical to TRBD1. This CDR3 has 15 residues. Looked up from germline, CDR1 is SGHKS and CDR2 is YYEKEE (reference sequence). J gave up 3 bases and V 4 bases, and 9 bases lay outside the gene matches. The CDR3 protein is CASSTPTGVGYEQYF. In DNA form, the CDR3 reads TGTGCCAGCAGCACGCCGACAGGGGTAGGCTACGAGCAGTACTTC.

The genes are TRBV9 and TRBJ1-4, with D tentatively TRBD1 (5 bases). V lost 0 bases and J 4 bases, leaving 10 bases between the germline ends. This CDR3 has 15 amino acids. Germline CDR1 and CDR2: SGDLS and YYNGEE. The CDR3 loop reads CASSVAGGINEKLFF. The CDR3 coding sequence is TGTGCCAGCAGCGTAGCCGGGGGAATTAATGAAAAACTGTTTTTT.

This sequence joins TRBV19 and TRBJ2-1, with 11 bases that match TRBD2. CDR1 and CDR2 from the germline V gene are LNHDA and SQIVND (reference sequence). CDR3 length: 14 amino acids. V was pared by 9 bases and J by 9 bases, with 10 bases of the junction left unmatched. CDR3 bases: TGTGCCAGAAGAAAAGGGACTAGCGGCCCTGAGCAGTTCTTC. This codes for CARRKGTSGPEQFF.

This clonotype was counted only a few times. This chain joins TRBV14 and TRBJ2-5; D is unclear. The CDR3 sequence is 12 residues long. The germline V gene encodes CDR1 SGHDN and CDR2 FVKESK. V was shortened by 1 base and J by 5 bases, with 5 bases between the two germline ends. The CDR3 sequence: CASSQVLETQYF. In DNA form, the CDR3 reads TGTGCCAGCAGCCAAGTCTTGGAGACCCAGTACTTC. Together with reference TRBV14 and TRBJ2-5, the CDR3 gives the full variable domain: EAGVTQFPSHSVIEKGQTVTLRCDPISGHDNLYWYRRVMGKEIKFLLHFVKESKQDESGMPNNRFLAERTGGTYSTLKVQPAELEDSGVYFCASSQVLETQYFGPGTRLLVL.

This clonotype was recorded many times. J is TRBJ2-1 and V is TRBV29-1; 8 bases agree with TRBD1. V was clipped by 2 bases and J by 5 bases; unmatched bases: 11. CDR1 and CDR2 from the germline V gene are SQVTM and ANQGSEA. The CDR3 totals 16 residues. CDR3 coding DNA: TGCAGCGTTGAATTAGGACAGGGAGCGATAGACAATGAGCAGTTCTTC. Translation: CSVELGQGAIDNEQFF.

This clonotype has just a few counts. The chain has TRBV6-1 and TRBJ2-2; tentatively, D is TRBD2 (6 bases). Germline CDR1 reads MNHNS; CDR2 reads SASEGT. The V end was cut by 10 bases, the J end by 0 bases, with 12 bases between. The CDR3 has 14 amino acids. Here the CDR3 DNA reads TGTGCCACCGGGTCGGGGGCGAACACCGGGGAGCTGTTTTTT. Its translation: CATGSGANTGELFF.

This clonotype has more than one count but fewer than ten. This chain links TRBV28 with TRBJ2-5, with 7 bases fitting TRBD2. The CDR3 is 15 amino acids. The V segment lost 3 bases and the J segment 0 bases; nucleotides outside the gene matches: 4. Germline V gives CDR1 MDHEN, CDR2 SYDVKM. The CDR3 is CASSFRGVYQETQYF. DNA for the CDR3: TGTGCCAGCAGTTTTCGGGGGGTGTACCAAGAGACCCAGTACTTC.

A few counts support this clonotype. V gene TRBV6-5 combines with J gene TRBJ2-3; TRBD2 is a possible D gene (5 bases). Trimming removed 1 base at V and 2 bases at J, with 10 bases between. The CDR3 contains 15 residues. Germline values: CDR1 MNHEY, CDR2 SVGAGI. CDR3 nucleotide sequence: TGTGCCAGCAGTTACTGGGCAGGACTCACAGATACGCAGTATTTT. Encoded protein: CASSYWAGLTDTQYF.

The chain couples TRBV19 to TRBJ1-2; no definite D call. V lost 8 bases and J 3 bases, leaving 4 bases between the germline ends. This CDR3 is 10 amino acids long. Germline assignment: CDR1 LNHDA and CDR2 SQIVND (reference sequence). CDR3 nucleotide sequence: TGTGCCAGTGGCGACTATGGCTACACCTTC. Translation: CASGDYGYTF.

In DNA form, the CDR3 reads TGCAGTGCTAGGGAGGACAGGGCCAACGTCCTGACTTTC. Translated, it gives CSAREDRANVLTF. The chain couples TRBV20-1 to TRBJ2-6; D is possibly TRBD1 or TRBD2 (5 bases each). CDR1 is DFQATT and CDR2 is SNEGSKA in the germline V gene (reference sequence). Between the trimmed V and J ends, which lost 3 bases and 5 bases, there was a span of 8 bases. The CDR3 is 13 residues long.

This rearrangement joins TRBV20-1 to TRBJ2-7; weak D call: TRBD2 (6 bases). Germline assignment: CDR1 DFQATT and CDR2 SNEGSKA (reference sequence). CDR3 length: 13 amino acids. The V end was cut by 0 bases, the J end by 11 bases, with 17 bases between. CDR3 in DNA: TGCAGTGCTAGAGATTCCCCCGGGACTTGGGAGTACTTC. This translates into CSARDSPGTWEYF.

CDR3 sequence reads: CSATRAGDLYNEQFF. The CDR3 DNA reads as TGCAGTGCTACCCGAGCGGGGGACCTTTACAATGAGCAGTTCTTC. The chain couples TRBV20-1 to TRBJ2-1; 8 nucleotides match TRBD2. CDR1 and CDR2 (germline): DFQATT, SNEGSKA (reference sequence). Germline trimming cut 4 bases from V and 4 bases from J; bases unmatched to any gene: 9. The CDR3 loop spans 15 amino acids.

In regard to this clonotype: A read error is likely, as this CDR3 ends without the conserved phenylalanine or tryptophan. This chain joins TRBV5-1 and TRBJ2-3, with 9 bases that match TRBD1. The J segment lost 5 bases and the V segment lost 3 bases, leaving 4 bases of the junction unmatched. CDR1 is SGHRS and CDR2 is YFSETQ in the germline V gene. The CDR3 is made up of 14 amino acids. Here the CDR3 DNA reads TGCGCCAGCAGCTCGACAGGGGGACGAGATACGCAGTATTAT. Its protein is CASSSTGGRDTQYY.

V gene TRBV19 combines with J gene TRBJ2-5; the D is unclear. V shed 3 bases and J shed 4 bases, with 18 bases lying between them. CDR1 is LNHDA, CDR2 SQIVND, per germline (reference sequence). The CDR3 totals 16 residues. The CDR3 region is CASSMGILLRGETQYF. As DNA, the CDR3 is TGTGCCAGTAGTATGGGAATACTTCTGCGAGGAGAGACCCAGTACTTC.

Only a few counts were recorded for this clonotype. The CDR3 loop reads CASSLAAGRETQYF. CDR3 coding DNA: TGTGCCAGCAGCTTAGCGGCGGGTAGGGAGACCCAGTACTTC. The genes are TRBV7-9 and TRBJ2-5; a possible D gene is TRBD2 (5 bases). Germline-derived CDR1 and CDR2 are SEHNR and FQNEAQ (reference sequence). This CDR3 spans 14 amino acids. V was cut by 0 bases and J by 5 bases, with 10 bases left in between.

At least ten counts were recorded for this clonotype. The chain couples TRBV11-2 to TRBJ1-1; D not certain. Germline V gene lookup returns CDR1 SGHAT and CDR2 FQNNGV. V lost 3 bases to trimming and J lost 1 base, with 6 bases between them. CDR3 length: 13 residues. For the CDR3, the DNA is TGTGCCAGCAGCTTCCGACAGAACACTGAAGCTTTCTTT. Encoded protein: CASSFRQNTEAFF.